A single sample gave rise to the 9 T cell receptor beta chains below, sequenced in a study of response to subunit inactivated influenza vaccine. From the RT-PCR reads, TCRdb called clonotypes with MiXCR, one entry per CDR3 protein. The top ten clones hold about 3% of a sample with some 540,000 distinct CDR3 sequences, approximately 22% of them seen once. These data are also associated with another study on T cells expressing NK-cell markers. Turning to that study: cDNA encoding TCR beta was synthesized via 5'RACE template switching incorporating UMIs.

This material consisted of CD4+ T cells sorted from PBMCs, taken 11 to 12 days after vaccination. These receptors all come from a man aged 50 to 59 who received an inactivated influenza vaccine.

The chain has TRBV6-5 and TRBJ2-5, with D perhaps matching TRBD1 or TRBD2 (5 bases each). The V and J ends lost 4 bases and 5 bases respectively, with 17 bases between them. Germline-derived CDR1 and CDR2 are MNHEY and SVGAGI. The CDR3 sequence is 15 residues long. The CDR3 nucleotides read TGTGCCAGCAGTTTACTTGAGGGATCAGGGGAGACCCAGTACTTC. Its protein product is CASSLLEGSGETQYF.

As for this clonotype: At one end, the junction sequence differs from germline, possibly due to a read error. The V and J genes are TRBV6-1 and TRBJ2-2, with 12 bases fitting TRBD2. CDR1 is MNHNS and CDR2 is SASEGT in the germline V gene. The CDR3 is 18 residues long. CDR3 region: CSSRPPTAGTSGSGELFF. CDR3 nucleotide sequence: TGTTCCAGCAGACCACCAACCGCCGGGACTAGCGGGTCTGGGGAGCTGTTTTTT.

The J gene is TRBJ2-5, the V gene TRBV29-1, with a weak D call TRBD2 (6 bases). The CDR3 spans 13 residues. The germline V and J ends were trimmed by 7 bases and 4 bases, with 16 bases remaining between them. The germline V gene encodes CDR1 SQVTM and CDR2 ANQGSEA. The CDR3 DNA follows: TGCAGCGGGACCGGGAGTCTAGGAGAGACCCAGTACTTC. Translated, it gives CSGTGSLGETQYF.

This chain links TRBV15 with TRBJ2-3, with 11 bases identical to TRBD1. Losses at the gene ends were 0 bases for V and 8 bases for J; bases not matched to a gene: 10. The CDR3 consists of 17 residues. The V gene's germline CDR1 is LNHNV and CDR2 YYDKDF (reference sequence). Here the CDR3 reads CATSRDIGTGGVVTQYF. The CDR3 DNA reads TGTGCCACCAGCAGAGATATTGGGACAGGGGGAGTCGTTACGCAGTATTTT.

On this clonotype itself: A read error may account for a junction end that differs from germline. The genes are TRBV7-2 and TRBJ2-7, with 11 nucleotides matching TRBD2. The CDR3 runs 15 residues. Germline V gives CDR1 SGHTA, CDR2 FQGNSA. CDR3 amino acids: CASSWGLAASYEQYF. CDR3 nucleotides: TGTGCCAGCAGCTGGGGACTAGCGGCCTCCTATGAGCAGTACTTC.

The V call is TRBV5-1, the J call TRBJ1-5; TRBD1 matches at 9 bases. The V and J ends lost 4 bases and 5 bases, in that order; junction bases with no gene match: 7. Per the germline V gene, CDR1 is SGHRS and CDR2 is YFSETQ. The CDR3 is 15 residues long. CDR3 DNA: TGCGCCAGCAGCCAGGGACAGGGAGGGCATCAGCCCCAGCATTTT. Translating gives CASSQGQGGHQPQHF.

The rearrangement joins TRBV4-2 to TRBJ2-7; TRBD2 aligns across 8 bases. The germline CDR1 and CDR2 sequences are LGHNA and YNFKEQ. The CDR3 contains 16 residues. V dropped 3 bases and J dropped 4; count of bases not matched to a gene: 11. The CDR3 DNA is TGTGCCAGCAGCCAGTTATTGGGGAGCGGGAGTTACGAGCAGTACTTC. It is translated as CASSQLLGSGSYEQYF.

This clonotype was counted only a few times. The chain links TRBV20-1 to TRBJ2-4; TRBD2 aligns across 10 bases. The germline gives CDR1 DFQATT, CDR2 SNEGSKA (reference sequence). This CDR3 comprises 15 residues. V dropped 5 bases and J dropped 10; count of bases not matched to a gene: 14. The CDR3 DNA follows: TGCAGTGCTCCACCTCCCGGGACTAGCGAAGGGATTCAGTACTTC. This translates into CSAPPPGTSEGIQYF.

This clonotype has more than one count but fewer than ten. The chain links TRBV24-1 to TRBJ2-1; possibly TRBD2 for D (6 bases). The CDR3 spans 18 residues. Germline V gene sequence: CDR1 KGHDR, CDR2 SFDVKD. Trimming pared 3 bases from V and 0 bases from J, leaving 17 bases between. The CDR3 protein is CATSDPWGVGSSYNEQFF. CDR3 bases: TGTGCCACCAGTGATCCGTGGGGTGTCGGGAGCTCCTACAATGAGCAGTTCTTC.